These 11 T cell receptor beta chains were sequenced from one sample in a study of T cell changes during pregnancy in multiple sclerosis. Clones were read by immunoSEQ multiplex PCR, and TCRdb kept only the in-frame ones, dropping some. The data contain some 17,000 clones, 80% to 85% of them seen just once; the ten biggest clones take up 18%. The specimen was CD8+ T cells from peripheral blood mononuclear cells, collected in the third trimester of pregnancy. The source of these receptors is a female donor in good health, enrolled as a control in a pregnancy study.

For the CDR3, the DNA is TGTGCCAGCAAAGGACTAGCGGGAGACGAGCAGTACTTC. Protein sequence: CASKGLAGDEQYF. The chain links TRBV2 to TRBJ2-7, with 13 bases identical to TRBD2. This CDR3 comprises 13 residues. V was clipped by 7 bases and J by 5 bases; unmatched bases: 2. Germline V gene sequence: CDR1 SNHLY, CDR2 FYNNEI. The full variable domain, with the rest looked up from reference TRBV2 and TRBJ2-7, is EPEVTQTPSHQVTQMGQEVILRCVPISNHLYFYWYRQILGQKVEFLVSFYNNEISEKSEIFDDQFSVERPDGSNFTLKIRSTKLEDSAMYFCASKGLAGDEQYFGPGTRLTVT.

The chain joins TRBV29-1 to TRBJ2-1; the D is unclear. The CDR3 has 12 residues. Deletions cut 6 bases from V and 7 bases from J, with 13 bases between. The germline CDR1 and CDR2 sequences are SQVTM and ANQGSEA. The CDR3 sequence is CSVAVARNEQFF. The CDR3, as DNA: TGCAGCGTGGCCGTCGCTAGGAATGAGCAGTTCTTC.

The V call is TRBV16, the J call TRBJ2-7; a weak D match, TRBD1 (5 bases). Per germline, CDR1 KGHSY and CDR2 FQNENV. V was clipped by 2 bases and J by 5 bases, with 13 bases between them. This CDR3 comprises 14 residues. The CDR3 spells CASSQTGRVHEQYF. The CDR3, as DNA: TGTGCCAGCAGCCAAACTGGCAGGGTCCACGAGCAGTACTTC.

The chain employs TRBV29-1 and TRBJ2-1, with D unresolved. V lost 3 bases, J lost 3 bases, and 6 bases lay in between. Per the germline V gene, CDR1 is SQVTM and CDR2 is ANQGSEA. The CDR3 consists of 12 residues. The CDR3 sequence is CSVDRSYNEQFF. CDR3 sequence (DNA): TGCAGCGTTGACAGAAGCTACAATGAGCAGTTCTTC.

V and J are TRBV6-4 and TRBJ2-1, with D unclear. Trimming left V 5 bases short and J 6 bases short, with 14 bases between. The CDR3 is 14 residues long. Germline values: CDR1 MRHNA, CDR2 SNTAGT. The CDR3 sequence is CASSRRSRSNEQFF. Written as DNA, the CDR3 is TGTGCCAGCAGTCGGCGGAGCCGAAGCAATGAGCAGTTCTTC.

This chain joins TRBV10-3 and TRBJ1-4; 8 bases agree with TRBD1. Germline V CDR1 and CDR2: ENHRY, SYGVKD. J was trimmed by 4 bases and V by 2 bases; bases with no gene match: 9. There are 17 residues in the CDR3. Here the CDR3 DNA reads TGTGCCATCAGTGAGACCATCCGGGGACAGGTTAATGAAAAACTGTTTTTT. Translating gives CAISETIRGQVNEKLFF.

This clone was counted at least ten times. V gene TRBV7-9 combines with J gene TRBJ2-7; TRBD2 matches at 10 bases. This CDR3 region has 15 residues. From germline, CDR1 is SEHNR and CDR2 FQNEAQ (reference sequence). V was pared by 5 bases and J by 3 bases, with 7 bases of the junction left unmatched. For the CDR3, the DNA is TGTGCCAGCAGCGACGGGACTAGCGCTAGCTACGAGCAGTACTTC. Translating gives CASSDGTSASYEQYF.

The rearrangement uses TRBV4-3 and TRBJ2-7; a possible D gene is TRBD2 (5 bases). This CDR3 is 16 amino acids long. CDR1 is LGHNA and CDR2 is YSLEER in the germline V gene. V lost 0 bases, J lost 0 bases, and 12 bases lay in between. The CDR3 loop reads CASSQDLGSASYEQYF. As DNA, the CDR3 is TGCGCCAGCAGCCAAGATTTAGGTAGCGCCTCCTACGAGCAGTACTTC.

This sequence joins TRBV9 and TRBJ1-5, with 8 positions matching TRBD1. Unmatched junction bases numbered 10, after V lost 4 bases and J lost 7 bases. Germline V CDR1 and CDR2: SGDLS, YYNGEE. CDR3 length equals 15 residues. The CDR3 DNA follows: TGTGCCAGCAGCCAGGGGTCAGGGGGCGGGCAGCCCCAGCATTTT. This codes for CASSQGSGGGQPQHF.

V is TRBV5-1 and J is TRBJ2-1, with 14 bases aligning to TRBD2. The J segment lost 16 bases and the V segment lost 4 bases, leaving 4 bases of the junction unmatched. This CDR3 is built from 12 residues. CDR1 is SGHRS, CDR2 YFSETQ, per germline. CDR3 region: CASSAGTSGGFF. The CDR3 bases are TGCGCCAGCAGCGCCGGGACTAGCGGGGGCTTCTTC.

This chain's CDR3 is CASSLGTGSNTEAFF. CDR3 in DNA: TGTGCCAGCAGCTTAGGCACAGGAAGTAACACTGAAGCTTTCTTT. This chain connects TRBV7-9 to TRBJ1-1; the D gene is possibly TRBD1 (5 bases). Trimming removed 1 base from V and 2 bases from J, with 11 bases in between. The CDR3 loop spans 15 amino acids. Germline V CDR1 and CDR2: SEHNR, FQNEAQ (reference sequence).